Following are 10 T cell receptor beta chains from one sample sequenced in a study of T cell changes during pregnancy in multiple sclerosis. Sequenced by immunoSEQ multiplex PCR; TCRdb stores in-frame clones only, minus some. Among some 47,000 clones listed, roughly 90% were seen once. This specimen was peripheral blood, taken in the first trimester of pregnancy. The receptor source for this set is a female donor with multiple sclerosis, enrolled in a pregnancy study.

The J gene is TRBJ2-1, the V gene TRBV7-9; a weak D match, TRBD2 (6 bases). The CDR3 consists of 16 residues. Trimming shortened V by 1 base and J by 4 bases, and 14 bases separated the two germline ends. The germline V gene has CDR1 SEHNR and CDR2 FQNEAQ (reference sequence). The CDR3: CASSLGSRGPYNEQFF. DNA of the CDR3: TGTGCCAGCAGCTTAGGTTCGCGGGGACCGTACAATGAGCAGTTCTTC.

The chain links TRBV10-2 to TRBJ1-1; 7 bases line up with TRBD1. Per germline, CDR1 WSHSY and CDR2 SAAADI. The CDR3 is 12 amino acids. With V trimmed by 1 base and J by 8 bases, 1 base remained unmatched. In DNA form, the CDR3 reads TGCGCCAGCAGTGAGTACAGGGGAGAAGCTTTCTTT. The encoded protein is CASSEYRGEAFF.

This clone was seen a single time. The chain recombines TRBV10-3 with TRBJ1-6, with TRBD1 matching 8 bases. The germline CDR1 and CDR2 sequences are ENHRY and SYGVKD. The V gene end was trimmed by 2 bases and the J gene end by 10 bases; junction bases not matched to a gene: 10. CDR3 length: 16 residues. CDR3 region: CAISETGQARGSPLHF. DNA of the CDR3: TGTGCCATCAGTGAGACGGGACAGGCCCGAGGATCACCCCTCCACTTT.

J is TRBJ1-2 and V is TRBV6-1, with 9 nucleotides matching TRBD1. Germline V lookup: CDR1 MNHNS, CDR2 SASEGT. After removal of 6 bases from V and 1 base from J, the junction contained 6 bases not matched to a gene. The CDR3 contains 15 residues. CDR3: CASRDRGSFNYGYTF. CDR3 in DNA: TGTGCCAGCAGGGACAGGGGCTCTTTTAACTATGGCTACACCTTC.

The chain recombines TRBV19 with TRBJ1-6; perhaps TRBD1 as D (6 bases). Trimming removed 4 bases from V and 6 bases from J, with 13 bases in between. CDR1 and CDR2 from the germline V gene are LNHDA and SQIVND (reference sequence). CDR3 length: 15 amino acids. The CDR3 sequence: CASSKSGAGNSPLHF. The CDR3 DNA is TGTGCCAGTAGTAAATCAGGGGCTGGTAATTCACCCCTCCACTTT.

Comment on this clone: Other DNA sequences in the same sample also yield this CDR3. The chain combines TRBV30 with TRBJ1-5, with TRBD1 matching over 7 bases. Germline V gives CDR1 GTSNPN, CDR2 SVGIG (reference sequence). V was pared by 0 bases and J by 5 bases, with 1 base of the junction left unmatched. CDR3 length: 13 residues. The CDR3 here is CAWSVTGDQPQHF. Here the CDR3 DNA reads TGTGCCTGGAGTGTAACAGGGGATCAGCCCCAGCATTTT.

The CDR3 spells CASSAPGTSSTDTQYF. The CDR3 DNA reads as TGTGCCAGCAGCGCGCCGGGGACTTCGAGCACAGATACGCAGTATTTT. V is TRBV28 and J is TRBJ2-3; perhaps TRBD2 as D (6 bases). This CDR3 is built from 16 residues. Looked up from germline, CDR1 is MDHEN and CDR2 is SYDVKM. V gave up 6 bases and J gave up 0 bases, with 16 bases separating them.

This chain links TRBV5-6 with TRBJ1-6; 7 bases align to TRBD1. V lost 4 bases to trimming and J lost 7 bases; unmatched junction nucleotides: 5. CDR1 is SGHDT and CDR2 is YYEEEE in the germline V gene. CDR3 size: 14 residues. CDR3 loop: CASSLQGWNSPLHF. The CDR3 DNA reads as TGTGCCAGCAGCCTACAGGGGTGGAATTCACCCCTCCACTTT.

The chain links TRBV5-6 to TRBJ2-7; 7 bases align to TRBD1. The length of the CDR3 is 16 residues. CDR1 is SGHDT and CDR2 is YYEEEE in the germline V gene. Losses at the gene ends were 5 bases for V and 0 bases for J; bases not matched to a gene: 11. The CDR3 here is CASSSSGQEFSYEQYF. The CDR3 nucleotides are TGTGCCAGCAGTTCATCTGGACAGGAATTCTCCTACGAGCAGTACTTC.

The chain joins TRBV5-1 to TRBJ1-4; D is perhaps TRBD1 (6 bases). CDR3 length: 13 amino acids. Germline-derived CDR1 and CDR2 are SGHRS and YFSETQ. The germline V and J ends were trimmed by 2 bases and 5 bases, with 7 bases remaining between them. The CDR3 DNA reads TGCGCCAGCAGCTTCCAGGGGAATGAAAAACTGTTTTTT. It translates to CASSFQGNEKLFF.